Below are 32 T cell receptor beta chains sequenced from a single sample in a study of T-cell memory formation after mild COVID-19. TCRdb itself ran the 5' RACE reads through MiXCR, one entry per CDR3 protein. The sample includes some 190,000 distinct CDR3 sequences, about a sixth of them seen just once. The material sequenced was PBMCs or a T cell subset sorted from them (not recorded which). These receptors were taken from an adult woman who had mild COVID-19 (a few samples of this study predate the infection). Cell type and time point are not known.

There are a few counts of this clonotype. The rearrangement joins TRBV4-2 to TRBJ2-1; TRBD2 matches 10 bases. V was pared by 2 bases and J by 8 bases, with 12 bases of the junction left unmatched. This CDR3 contains 17 residues. Looked up from germline, CDR1 is LGHNA and CDR2 is YNFKEQ. CDR3 region: CASSQRSLAGKFDEQFF. CDR3 DNA sequence: TGTGCCAGCAGCCAACGTTCACTAGCGGGAAAGTTCGATGAGCAGTTCTTC.

This clonotype was found a few times. The chain recombines TRBV5-1 with TRBJ1-1, with a tentative D call TRBD1 (5 bases). Trimming pared 0 bases from V and 4 bases from J, leaving 10 bases between. The CDR3 spans 14 residues. Per germline, CDR1 SGHRS and CDR2 YFSETQ. The CDR3: CASSLAMGGTEAFF. The CDR3 bases are TGCGCCAGCAGCTTGGCCATGGGGGGCACTGAAGCTTTCTTT.

The gene calls are TRBV5-6 and TRBJ2-7; 11 bases are a match to TRBD1. Germline assignment: CDR1 SGHDT and CDR2 YYEEEE. This CDR3 spans 18 amino acids. The V gene end was trimmed by 1 base and the J gene end by 0 bases; junction bases not matched to a gene: 9. The CDR3 protein is CASSLWGQGVPSSYEQYF. CDR3 sequence (DNA): TGTGCCAGCAGCTTGTGGGGACAGGGGGTCCCAAGCTCCTACGAGCAGTACTTC.

This clonotype showed up just a few times. This sequence joins TRBV29-1 and TRBJ2-1, with no clear D. This CDR3 region has 15 residues. Trimming shortened V by 4 bases and J by 0 bases, and 13 bases separated the two germline ends. CDR1 is SQVTM, CDR2 ANQGSEA, per germline. CDR3 nucleotides: TGCAGCGTTGCACAGAGCGCAAGCTCCTACAATGAGCAGTTCTTC. Amino acids: CSVAQSASSYNEQFF.

This clonotype was observed a handful of times. This chain joins TRBV3-1 and TRBJ2-5; TRBD2 might be the D (5 bases). Germline V lookup: CDR1 LGHDT, CDR2 YNNKEL (reference sequence). Trimming left V 1 base short and J 3 bases short, with 15 bases between. The CDR3 contains 16 residues. As DNA, the CDR3 is TGTGCCAGCAGCCAAGGAGCCATGATCGGGAAAGAGACCCAGTACTTC. Translating gives CASSQGAMIGKETQYF.

V and J are TRBV13 and TRBJ2-7; 9 positions match TRBD1. The ends lost 5 bases at V and 1 base at J; junction bases unmatched: 6. This CDR3 is built from 15 residues. Germline CDR1 PRHDT, CDR2 FYEKMQ (reference sequence). DNA of the CDR3: TGTGCCAGCAGCCGGGGGGACAGGGATTCCTACGAGCAGTACTTC. It translates to CASSRGDRDSYEQYF.

This clonotype was seen more than once but under ten times. The chain uses TRBV25-1 and TRBJ1-1; D possibly corresponds to TRBD1 (5 bases). The CDR3 is 14 residues long. The V end was cut by 4 bases, the J end by 0 bases, with 9 bases between. Germline V gives CDR1 MGHDK, CDR2 SYGVNS. CDR3 nucleotides: TGTGCCAGCAGTGCGACAGCGCTGAACACTGAAGCTTTCTTT. It codes for CASSATALNTEAFF.

This clonotype has more than one count but fewer than ten. The chain carries TRBV20-1 and TRBJ1-5; D unclear. This CDR3 comprises 12 residues. V lost 3 bases, J lost 10 bases, and 13 bases lay in between. Germline V gene sequence: CDR1 DFQATT, CDR2 SNEGSKA (reference sequence). The DNA for the CDR3 is TGCAGTGCTAGGGATGGGGTGAGACCCCAGCATTTT. Protein product: CSARDGVRPQHF.

The chain carries TRBV11-2 and TRBJ2-3, with D possibly TRBD1 on 6 matching bases. V lost 5 bases and J lost 7, with 40 bases in between. The CDR3 is 22 residues long. Per the germline V gene, CDR1 is SGHAT and CDR2 is FQNNGV. In DNA, the CDR3 is TGTGCCAGCAGCCGACTCACTAGACAGGCCAAGGGCCCTTGGGTGCACAGGTATACGCAGTATTTT. It translates to CASSRLTRQAKGPWVHRYTQYF.

J is TRBJ1-2 and V is TRBV3-1; D may be TRBD1 (6 bases). CDR3 size: 17 residues. Germline loops: CDR1 LGHDT, CDR2 YNNKEL (reference sequence). V lost 4 bases, J lost 1 base, and 19 bases lay in between. CDR3 sequence reads: CASSPSGGQGLNYGYTF. CDR3 coding DNA: TGTGCCAGCAGCCCCTCCGGGGGGCAGGGACTTAACTATGGCTACACCTTC.

Only a few counts were recorded for this clonotype. The V call is TRBV30, the J call TRBJ2-2; D gene ambiguous. The CDR3 totals 12 residues. CDR1 and CDR2 from the germline V gene are GTSNPN and SVGIG (reference sequence). V was clipped by 5 bases and J by 8 bases, with 12 bases between them. In nucleotides, the CDR3 is TGTGCCTGGCATATCGTTGGGGGGGAGCTGTTTTTT. This sequence encodes CAWHIVGGELFF.

This clonotype was observed a few times. The chain couples TRBV7-9 to TRBJ1-2; the match to TRBD1 covers 8 bases. Germline loops: CDR1 SEHNR, CDR2 FQNEAQ (reference sequence). V was clipped by 0 bases and J by 3 bases; unmatched bases: 3. This CDR3 contains 15 residues. The CDR3 reads CASSLADRDDYGYTF. The CDR3 DNA sequence: TGTGCCAGCAGCTTAGCGGACAGGGATGACTATGGCTACACCTTC.

This clonotype was seen a few times. The rearrangement uses TRBV5-1 and TRBJ1-1, with 7 bases lining up with TRBD1. The V gene end was trimmed by 2 bases and the J gene end by 1 base; junction bases not matched to a gene: 2. The CDR3 length is 14 residues. Germline V gene sequence: CDR1 SGHRS, CDR2 YFSETQ. CDR3 sequence (DNA): TGCGCCAGCAGCTTTCGGGACAGGAACACTGAAGCTTTCTTT. Translation gives CASSFRDRNTEAFF.

The table lists this clonotype with many counts. The CDR3: CASTGRRIYEQYF. CDR3 bases: TGTGCCAGCACGGGGCGGCGAATCTACGAGCAGTACTTC. The rearrangement joins TRBV2 to TRBJ2-7; D may match TRBD1 or TRBD2 (5 bases each). Trimming shortened V by 7 bases and J by 3 bases, and 13 bases separated the two germline ends. The CDR3 totals 13 residues. Germline CDR1 and CDR2: SNHLY and FYNNEI.

This clonotype was seen ten or more times. The V gene is TRBV5-1, the J gene TRBJ2-1; 9 bases are a match to TRBD1. From germline, CDR1 is SGHRS and CDR2 YFSETQ. The J segment lost 0 bases and the V segment lost 0 bases, leaving 1 base of the junction unmatched. This CDR3 region has 16 residues. The CDR3, as DNA: TGCGCCAGCAGCTTGGCGGGACAGGGCTCCTACAATGAGCAGTTCTTC. It specifies CASSLAGQGSYNEQFF. Complete variable domain (other parts from reference TRBV5-1 and TRBJ2-1): KAGVTQTPRYLIKTRGQQVTLSCSPISGHRSVSWYQQTPGQGLQFLFEYFSETQRNKGNFPGRFSGRQFSNSRSEMNVSTLELGDSALYLCASSLAGQGSYNEQFFGPGTRLTVL.

This clonotype showed up many times. The chain carries TRBV5-4 and TRBJ2-3; TRBD1 might be the D (7 bases). The germline V gene encodes CDR1 SGHNT and CDR2 YYREEE (reference sequence). This CDR3 spans 16 amino acids. Trimming stripped 3 bases from V and 4 bases from J, with 18 bases between. The CDR3 loop is CASSSLGGGTPDTQYF. The CDR3, as DNA: TGTGCCAGCAGCTCGCTAGGAGGGGGCACGCCAGATACGCAGTATTTT.

A few counts support this clonotype. The genes are TRBV4-2 and TRBJ2-3, with D hard to call. Germline lookup yields CDR1 LGHNA and CDR2 YNFKEQ. With 1 base removed from V and 6 bases from J, the gap between germline ends came to 8 bases. The CDR3 has 13 amino acids. The CDR3 spells CASSQASADTQYF. The CDR3 bases are TGTGCCAGCAGCCAAGCTTCGGCGGATACGCAGTATTTT.

The V and J genes are TRBV12-3 or TRBV12-4 and TRBJ2-5; a weak D match, TRBD1 (5 bases). This CDR3 has 17 amino acids. V dropped 2 bases and J dropped 2 bases, with 18 bases sitting between them. The CDR3 DNA reads TGTGCCAGCAGTTTATCAGCCAGGGTAGTGGGTCAAGAGACCCAGTACTTC. Translated, it gives CASSLSARVVGQETQYF.

V and J are TRBV12-3 or TRBV12-4 and TRBJ1-1; 11 bases are a match to TRBD1. The CDR3 length is 18 residues. With 6 bases clipped from V and 4 bases from J, the junction kept 16 bases outside the gene matches. The CDR3 DNA reads TGTGCCAGCAGACCCACCTTAGGACAGGGGGCCGGGAGCACTGAAGCTTTCTTT. Translated, it gives CASRPTLGQGAGSTEAFF.

The rearrangement links TRBV6-6 to TRBJ1-1; unclear D gene. Trimming stripped 4 bases from V and 7 bases from J, with 7 bases between. Germline CDR1 MNHNY, CDR2 SVGAGI (reference sequence). This CDR3 is built from 11 residues. CDR3 region: CASSSDGEAFF. CDR3 sequence (DNA): TGTGCCAGCAGTTCGGACGGTGAAGCTTTCTTT.

This clonotype has only a few counts. The V call is TRBV7-6, the J call TRBJ2-1; D might be TRBD2 (5 bases). V lost 1 base, J lost 6 bases, and 7 bases lay in between. Germline V lookup: CDR1 SGHVS, CDR2 FNYEAQ. This CDR3 is built from 13 residues. CDR3 protein: CASSLVRGNEQFF. In DNA form, the CDR3 reads TGTGCCAGCAGCTTAGTACGGGGCAATGAGCAGTTCTTC.

V is TRBV5-1 and J is TRBJ1-6; 8 bases line up with TRBD1. The CDR3 length is 17 residues. The V gene end was trimmed by 5 bases and the J gene end by 0 bases; junction bases not matched to a gene: 7. The germline CDR1 and CDR2 sequences are SGHRS and YFSETQ. This chain's CDR3 is CASRQGVSSSYNSPLHF. The CDR3 DNA follows: TGCGCCAGCAGACAGGGGGTCTCGAGCTCCTATAATTCACCCCTCCACTTT.

This clonotype was seen a single time. The chain is built from TRBV25-1 and TRBJ2-5, with 9 bases identical to TRBD2. Germline V lookup: CDR1 MGHDK, CDR2 SYGVNS. The CDR3 covers 15 residues. With 5 bases clipped from V and 2 bases from J, the junction kept 6 bases outside the gene matches. Written as DNA, the CDR3 is TGTGCCAGCAGTATCAGCGGGGGGTTACAAGAGACCCAGTACTTC. Translated, it gives CASSISGGLQETQYF.

The chain joins TRBV7-9 to TRBJ1-5, with unresolved D. Germline V gene lookup returns CDR1 SEHNR and CDR2 FQNEAQ (reference sequence). This CDR3 region has 15 residues. V lost 5 bases and J 4 bases, leaving 15 bases between the germline ends. The CDR3 is CASSPPAPYNQPQHF. CDR3 sequence (DNA): TGTGCCAGCAGCCCGCCGGCCCCCTATAATCAGCCCCAGCATTTT.

This clonotype has a handful of counts. CDR3 in DNA: TGCGCCAGCAGCTTGGGACAGGGAATAGCCAAAAACATTCAGTACTTC. The encoded protein is CASSLGQGIAKNIQYF. The chain couples TRBV5-1 to TRBJ2-4, with 7 bases aligning to TRBD1. CDR3 length: 16 residues. CDR1 is SGHRS, CDR2 YFSETQ, per germline. Germline trimming cut 0 bases from V and 0 bases from J; bases unmatched to any gene: 3.

The V call is TRBV7-9, the J call TRBJ1-2; TRBD1 agrees at 9 bases. The CDR3 is made up of 14 amino acids. Trimming at V came to 2 bases and at J to 6 bases, leaving 4 bases not matched to a gene. Germline CDR1 reads SEHNR; CDR2 reads FQNEAQ (reference sequence). CDR3 in DNA: TGTGCCAGCAGCTTACTGGACAGGGGTCATGGCTACACCTTC. Translating gives CASSLLDRGHGYTF.

CDR3 residues: CASSSRFGQGAYEQYF. The CDR3 DNA follows: TGTGCCAGCAGTTCCCGTTTTGGGCAAGGAGCCTACGAGCAGTACTTC. The chain couples TRBV12-3 or TRBV12-4 to TRBJ2-7; no reliable D call. The CDR3 is 16 amino acids. With 4 bases removed from V and 2 bases from J, the gap between germline ends came to 18 bases.

The CDR3 bases are TGTGCCAGCAGCTTACGGTTGGGGCAAGATTACGAGCAGTACTTC. Amino acid sequence: CASSLRLGQDYEQYF. The rearrangement uses TRBV7-2 and TRBJ2-7; possible D gene TRBD1, 5 bases. The V gene's germline CDR1 is SGHTA and CDR2 FQGNSA. The CDR3 runs 15 residues. Trimming stripped 2 bases from V and 4 bases from J, with 15 bases between.

This chain connects TRBV23-1 to TRBJ2-5; D gene ambiguous. TRBV23-1 is an ORF, and what it does is uncertain. Trimming took 3 bases from V and 6 from J, leaving 2 bases between them. CDR3 length equals 10 residues. In DNA, the CDR3 is TGCGCCAGCAGTCATAAGACCCAGTACTTC. Protein: CASSHKTQYF.

The chain couples TRBV7-2 to TRBJ2-3; 11 bases agree with TRBD2. The CDR3 runs to 16 residues. The trim removed 3 bases at V and 2 bases at J, leaving 4 bases unmatched. Germline CDR1 reads SGHTA; CDR2 reads FQGNSA. CDR3 amino acids: CASSFTSGGSTDTQYF. The CDR3 nucleotides read TGTGCCAGCAGCTTCACTAGCGGGGGATCCACAGATACGCAGTATTTT. Based on the CDR3 plus reference TRBV7-2 and TRBJ2-3, the full variable domain is GAGVSQSPSNKVTEKGKDVELRCDPISGHTALYWYRQSLGQGLEFLIYFQGNSAPDKSGLPSDRFSAERTGGSVSTLTIQRTQQEDSAVYLCASSFTSGGSTDTQYFGPGTRLTVL.

This sequence joins TRBV6-6 and TRBJ2-7, with 9 positions matching TRBD2. J was trimmed by 0 bases and V by 6 bases; bases with no gene match: 3. The CDR3 runs to 14 residues. CDR1 and CDR2 (germline): MNHNY, SVGAGI (reference sequence). This CDR3 reads CASSFSGGSYEQYF. The CDR3 DNA follows: TGTGCCAGCAGCTTTAGCGGGGGCTCCTACGAGCAGTACTTC.

This chain connects TRBV10-3 to TRBJ1-1; 7 positions agree with TRBD1. V shed 6 bases and J 4 bases; nucleotides not matched to a gene: 5. CDR1 ENHRY and CDR2 SYGVKD come from the germline V gene. The CDR3 consists of 13 residues. The DNA of the CDR3 is TGTGCCATCAGGGGGACAGTTCCCACTGAAGCTTTCTTT. This encodes CAIRGTVPTEAFF.